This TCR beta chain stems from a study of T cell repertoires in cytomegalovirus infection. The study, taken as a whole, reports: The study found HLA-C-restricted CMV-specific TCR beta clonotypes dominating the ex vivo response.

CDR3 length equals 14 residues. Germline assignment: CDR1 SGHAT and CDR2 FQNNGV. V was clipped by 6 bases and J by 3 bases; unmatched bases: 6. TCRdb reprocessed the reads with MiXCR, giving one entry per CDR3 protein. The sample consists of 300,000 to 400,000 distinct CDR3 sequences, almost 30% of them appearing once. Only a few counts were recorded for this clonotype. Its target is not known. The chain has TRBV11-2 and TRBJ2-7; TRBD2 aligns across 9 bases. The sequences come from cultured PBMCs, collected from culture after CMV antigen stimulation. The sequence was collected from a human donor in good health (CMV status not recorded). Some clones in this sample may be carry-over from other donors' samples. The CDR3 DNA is TGTGCCAGCAGACTAGCGGGCGGAAACTACGAGCAGTACTTC. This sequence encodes CASRLAGGNYEQYF.